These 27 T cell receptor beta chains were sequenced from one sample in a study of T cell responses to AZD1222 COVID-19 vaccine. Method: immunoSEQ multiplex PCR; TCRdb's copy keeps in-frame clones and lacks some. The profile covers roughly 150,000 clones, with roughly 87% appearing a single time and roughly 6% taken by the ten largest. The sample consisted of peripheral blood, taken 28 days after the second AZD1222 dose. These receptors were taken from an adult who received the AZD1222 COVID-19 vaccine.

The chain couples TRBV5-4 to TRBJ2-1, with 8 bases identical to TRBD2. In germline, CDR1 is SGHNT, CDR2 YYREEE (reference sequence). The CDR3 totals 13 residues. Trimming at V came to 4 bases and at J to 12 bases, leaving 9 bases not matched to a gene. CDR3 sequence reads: CASSLGTRDVQFF. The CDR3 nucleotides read TGTGCCAGCAGCCTAGGGACTAGGGACGTGCAGTTCTTC.

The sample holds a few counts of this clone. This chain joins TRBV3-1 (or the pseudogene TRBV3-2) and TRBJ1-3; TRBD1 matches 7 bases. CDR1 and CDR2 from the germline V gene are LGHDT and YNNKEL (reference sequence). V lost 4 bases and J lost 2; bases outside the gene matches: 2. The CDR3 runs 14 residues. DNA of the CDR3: TGTGCCAGCAGCCCCGGGACAGCTGGAAACACCATATATTTT. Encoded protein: CASSPGTAGNTIYF.

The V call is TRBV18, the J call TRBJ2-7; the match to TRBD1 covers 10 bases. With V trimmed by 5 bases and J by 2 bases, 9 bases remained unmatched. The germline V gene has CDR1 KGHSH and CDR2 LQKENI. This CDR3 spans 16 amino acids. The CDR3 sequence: CASSSTPGTGAYEQYF. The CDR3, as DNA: TGTGCCAGCTCATCAACCCCCGGGACAGGGGCCTACGAGCAGTACTTC.

In DNA, the CDR3 is TGCGCCAGCAGCTTGGCCGGGACAGGGGAGTCACCCCTCCACTTT. Its translation is CASSLAGTGESPLHF. This sequence joins TRBV5-1 and TRBJ1-6, with TRBD1 identical over 10 bases. V shed 0 bases and J 10 bases; nucleotides not matched to a gene: 4. From germline, CDR1 is SGHRS and CDR2 YFSETQ. The CDR3 totals 15 residues.

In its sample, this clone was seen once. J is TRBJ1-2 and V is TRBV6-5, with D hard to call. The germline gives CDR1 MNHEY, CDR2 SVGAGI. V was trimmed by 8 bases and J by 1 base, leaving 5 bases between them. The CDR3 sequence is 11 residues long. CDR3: CASGSNYGYTF. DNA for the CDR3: TGTGCCAGCGGCAGTAACTATGGCTACACCTTC.

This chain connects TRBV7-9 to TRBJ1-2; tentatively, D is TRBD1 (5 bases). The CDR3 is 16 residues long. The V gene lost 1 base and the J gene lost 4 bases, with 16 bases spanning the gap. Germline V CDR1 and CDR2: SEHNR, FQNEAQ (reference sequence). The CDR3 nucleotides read TGTGCCAGCAGCTTAGAGACCCGGACACGGACCTATGGCTACACCTTC. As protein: CASSLETRTRTYGYTF.

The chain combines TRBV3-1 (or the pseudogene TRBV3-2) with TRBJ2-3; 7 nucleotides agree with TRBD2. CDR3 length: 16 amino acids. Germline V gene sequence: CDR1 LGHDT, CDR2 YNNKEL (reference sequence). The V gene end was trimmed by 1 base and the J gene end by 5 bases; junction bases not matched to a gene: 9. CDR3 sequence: CASSQGGGGRGDTQYF. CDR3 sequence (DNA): TGTGCCAGCAGCCAAGGAGGTGGCGGGAGAGGAGATACGCAGTATTTT.

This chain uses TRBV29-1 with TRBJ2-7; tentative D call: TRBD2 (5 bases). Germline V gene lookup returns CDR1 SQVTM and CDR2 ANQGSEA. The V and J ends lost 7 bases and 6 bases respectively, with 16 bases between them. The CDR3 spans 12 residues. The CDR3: CSAERTAGEQYF. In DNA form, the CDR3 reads TGCAGCGCAGAGAGAACCGCGGGCGAGCAGTACTTC.

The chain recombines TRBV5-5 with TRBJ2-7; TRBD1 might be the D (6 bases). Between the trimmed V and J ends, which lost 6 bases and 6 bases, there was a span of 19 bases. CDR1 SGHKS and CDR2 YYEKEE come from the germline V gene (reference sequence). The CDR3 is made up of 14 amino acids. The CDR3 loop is CASIQGTTVSEQYF. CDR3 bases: TGTGCCAGCATCCAGGGGACAACTGTCTCCGAGCAGTACTTC. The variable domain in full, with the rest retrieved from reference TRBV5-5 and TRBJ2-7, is DAGVTQSPTHLIKTRGQQVTLRCSPISGHKSVSWYQQVLGQGPQFIFQYYEKEERGRGNFPDRFSARQFPNYSSELNVNALLLGDSALYLCASIQGTTVSEQYFGPGTRLTVT.

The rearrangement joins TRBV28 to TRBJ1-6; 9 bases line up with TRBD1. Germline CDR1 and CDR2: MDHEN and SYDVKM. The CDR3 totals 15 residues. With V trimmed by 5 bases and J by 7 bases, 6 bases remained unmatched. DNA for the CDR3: TGTGCCAGCAGTATTTTCGGACAGGGGAATTCACCCCTCCACTTT. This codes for CASSIFGQGNSPLHF.

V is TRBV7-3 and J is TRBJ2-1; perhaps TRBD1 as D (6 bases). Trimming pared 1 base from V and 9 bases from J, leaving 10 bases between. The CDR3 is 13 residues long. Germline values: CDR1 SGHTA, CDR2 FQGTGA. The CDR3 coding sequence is TGTGCCAGCAGCTTAATTATAGGGGGTGAGCAGTTCTTC. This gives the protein CASSLIIGGEQFF.

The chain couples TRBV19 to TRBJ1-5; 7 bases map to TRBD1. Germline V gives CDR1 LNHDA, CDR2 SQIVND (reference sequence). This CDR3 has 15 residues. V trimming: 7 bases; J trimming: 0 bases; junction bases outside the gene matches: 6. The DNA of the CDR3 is TGTGCCAGTAAAGGGACAGAAAATAGCAATCAGCCCCAGCATTTT. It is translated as CASKGTENSNQPQHF.

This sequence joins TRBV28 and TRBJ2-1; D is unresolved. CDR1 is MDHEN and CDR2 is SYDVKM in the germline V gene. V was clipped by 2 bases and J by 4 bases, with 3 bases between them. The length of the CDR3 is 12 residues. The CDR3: CASSLRYNEQFF. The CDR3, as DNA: TGTGCCAGCAGTTTAAGGTACAATGAGCAGTTCTTC.

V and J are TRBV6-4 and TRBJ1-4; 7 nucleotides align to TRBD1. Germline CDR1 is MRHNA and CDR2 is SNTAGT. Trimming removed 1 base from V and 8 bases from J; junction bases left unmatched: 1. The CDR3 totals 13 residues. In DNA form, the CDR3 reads TGTGCCAGCAGTGACTTACAGGGGGAAAAACTGTTTTTT. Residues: CASSDLQGEKLFF.

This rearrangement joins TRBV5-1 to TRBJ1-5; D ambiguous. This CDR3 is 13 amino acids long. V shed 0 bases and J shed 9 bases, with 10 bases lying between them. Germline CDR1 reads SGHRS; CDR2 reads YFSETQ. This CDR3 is CASSLDLGRPQHF. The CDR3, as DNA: TGCGCCAGCAGCTTGGATCTAGGCCGGCCCCAGCATTTT.

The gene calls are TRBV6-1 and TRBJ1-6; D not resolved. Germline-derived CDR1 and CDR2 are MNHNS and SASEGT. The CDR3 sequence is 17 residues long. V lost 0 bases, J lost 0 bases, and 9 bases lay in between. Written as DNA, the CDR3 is TGTGCCAGCAGTGAAGCGTATCTTCGCTCCTATAATTCACCCCTCCACTTT. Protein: CASSEAYLRSYNSPLHF.

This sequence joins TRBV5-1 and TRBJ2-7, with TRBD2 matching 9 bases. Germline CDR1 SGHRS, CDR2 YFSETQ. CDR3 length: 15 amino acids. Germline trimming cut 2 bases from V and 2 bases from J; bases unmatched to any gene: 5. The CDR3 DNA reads TGCGCCAGCAGCTTTCTAGCGGGGAGCCCCTACGAGCAGTACTTC. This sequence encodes CASSFLAGSPYEQYF. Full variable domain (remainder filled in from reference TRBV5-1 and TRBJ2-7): KAGVTQTPRYLIKTRGQQVTLSCSPISGHRSVSWYQQTPGQGLQFLFEYFSETQRNKGNFPGRFSGRQFSNSRSEMNVSTLELGDSALYLCASSFLAGSPYEQYFGPGTRLTVT.

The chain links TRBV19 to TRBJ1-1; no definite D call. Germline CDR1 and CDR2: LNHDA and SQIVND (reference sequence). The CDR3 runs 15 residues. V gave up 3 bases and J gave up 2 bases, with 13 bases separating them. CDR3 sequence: CASSIGLGFNTEAFF. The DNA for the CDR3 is TGTGCCAGTAGTATTGGGTTGGGATTTAACACTGAAGCTTTCTTT.

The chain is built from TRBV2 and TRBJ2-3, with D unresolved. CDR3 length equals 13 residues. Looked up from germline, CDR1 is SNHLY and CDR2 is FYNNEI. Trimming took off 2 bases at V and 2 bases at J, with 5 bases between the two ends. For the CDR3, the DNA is TGTGCCAGCAGTGAACTACCCACAGATACGCAGTATTTT. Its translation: CASSELPTDTQYF.

CDR3 sequence: CASTPDRGGEQYF. For the CDR3, the DNA is TGTGCCAGCACTCCGGACAGGGGCGGCGAGCAGTACTTC. The chain recombines TRBV3-1 (or the pseudogene TRBV3-2) with TRBJ2-7, with 9 bases aligning to TRBD1. This CDR3 region has 13 residues. Germline V CDR1 and CDR2: LGHDT, YNNKEL (reference sequence). V lost 7 bases and J lost 6; bases outside the gene matches: 7.

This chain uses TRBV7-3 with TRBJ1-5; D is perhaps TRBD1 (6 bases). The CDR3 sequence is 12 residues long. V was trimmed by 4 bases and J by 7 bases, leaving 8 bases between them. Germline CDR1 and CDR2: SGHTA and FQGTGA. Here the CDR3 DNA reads TGTGCCAGCAGCTCTCAGGGGCAGCCCCAGCATTTT. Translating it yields CASSSQGQPQHF.

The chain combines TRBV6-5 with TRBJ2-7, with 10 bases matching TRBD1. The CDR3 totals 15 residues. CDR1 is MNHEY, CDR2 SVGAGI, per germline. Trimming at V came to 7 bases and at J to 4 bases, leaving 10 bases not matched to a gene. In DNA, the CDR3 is TGTGCCAGCAAATGGACAGGGGGGGCTTTTTACGAGCAGTACTTC. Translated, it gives CASKWTGGAFYEQYF.

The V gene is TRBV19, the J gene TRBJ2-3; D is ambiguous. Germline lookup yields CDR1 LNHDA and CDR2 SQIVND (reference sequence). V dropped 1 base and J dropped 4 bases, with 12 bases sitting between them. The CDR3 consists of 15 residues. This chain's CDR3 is CASSIVSSPSDTQYF. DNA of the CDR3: TGTGCCAGTAGTATAGTATCAAGCCCGTCAGATACGCAGTATTTT.

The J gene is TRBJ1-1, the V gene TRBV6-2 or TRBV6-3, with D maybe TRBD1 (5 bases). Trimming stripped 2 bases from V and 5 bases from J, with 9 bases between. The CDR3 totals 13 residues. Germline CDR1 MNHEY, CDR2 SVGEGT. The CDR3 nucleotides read TGTGCCAGCAGTTACGGCCGGGGGACTGAAGCTTTCTTT. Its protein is CASSYGRGTEAFF.

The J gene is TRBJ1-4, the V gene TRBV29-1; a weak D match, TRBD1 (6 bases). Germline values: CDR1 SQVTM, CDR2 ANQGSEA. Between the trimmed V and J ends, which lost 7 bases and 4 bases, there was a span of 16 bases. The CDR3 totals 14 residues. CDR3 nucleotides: TGCAGCGCCCGAGAGGACAGTCATAATGAAAAACTGTTTTTT. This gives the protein CSAREDSHNEKLFF.

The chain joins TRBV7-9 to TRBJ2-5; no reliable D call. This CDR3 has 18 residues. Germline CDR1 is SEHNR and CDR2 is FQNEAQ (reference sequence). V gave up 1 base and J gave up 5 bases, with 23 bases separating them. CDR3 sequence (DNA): TGTGCCAGCAGCTTAGTTATCGTGAGATCTCGAACGGTCGAGACCCAGTACTTC. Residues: CASSLVIVRSRTVETQYF.

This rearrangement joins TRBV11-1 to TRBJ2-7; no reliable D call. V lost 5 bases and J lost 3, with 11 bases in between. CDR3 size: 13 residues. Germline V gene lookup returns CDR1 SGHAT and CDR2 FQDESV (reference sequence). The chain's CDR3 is CASSPYRRYEQYF. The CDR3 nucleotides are TGTGCCAGCAGCCCCTACCGCCGCTACGAGCAGTACTTC.